Below, one TCR beta chain is given with its context. What it binds is not known. The PCR was carried out with 60 Vbeta primers and 13 Jbeta primers. TCRdb keeps only in-frame clones here, not all; method: immunoSEQ multiplex PCR. The sample yields roughly 150,000 clones, approximately 88% seen once. This sample is part of a study of cytomegalovirus exposure and HLA in healthy donors. As for the study in general: Tens of millions of unique TCRs from HLA-typed donors were held in an early release of data.

With V trimmed by 2 bases and J by 0 bases, 7 bases remained unmatched. Germline CDR1 reads SGDLS; CDR2 reads YYNGEE. The CDR3 runs to 16 residues. General study results and limits: The study found most TCR sequences rare, yet found some public TCRs in many donors. It was reportedly the case that the classifier diagnosed cytomegalovirus status with high specificity and sensitivity. As a later analysis revealed, most CMV-associated TCR beta chains appeared HLA-restricted.

This TCR derives from a boy younger than 10 in good health and CMV-seronegative. Sequencing input: PBMCs. This sequence joins TRBV9 and TRBJ2-5, with TRBD2 matching over 7 bases. The chain's CDR3 is CASSVEGSGYQETQYF. The CDR3 coding sequence is TGTGCCAGCAGCGTCGAGGGTAGCGGGTACCAAGAGACCCAGTACTTC.